The T cell receptor (beta chain) under discussion was sequenced for a study of T cell responses to AZD1222 COVID-19 vaccine (dated by TCRdb to the early 2020s). For the study in its entirety: AZD1222 recipients whose second dose came at about 4 weeks and those whose second dose came at about 12 weeks were combined into one group, since spike-specific TCR depth and breadth did not differ between the two schedules. Trial participants were enrolled by age into subgroups of 18-55, 56-69 and 70-plus years, and around 140, 26 and 57 TCR-sequenced participants, respectively, were included in these subgroups. A total of approximately 240 trial participants underwent TCR sequencing, of whom some 210 received two doses of AZD1222 and about 26 received two doses of the MenACWY control vaccine.

The CDR3 regions of human TCRbeta chains were analyzed by immunosequencing. On the authors' methods: TCRs in the repertoires were matched against a reference library of SARS-CoV-2-specific TCRs that had been generated with the MIRA antigen-specificity platform. Breadth meant the fraction of unique TCRs that were SARS-CoV-2-associated, whereas depth meant the fraction of total T cells that were SARS-CoV-2-associated. Using the MIRA data, each spike-specific TCR was mapped to the spike region that the TCR reacts to and placed in a CD4 or CD8 class. Log10-transformed breadth and depth values were compared by one-way ANOVA with Sidak's multiple comparisons tests. In TCRdb, the immuneACCESS table is reduced to in-frame sequences with V and J assigned. These tables do not hold every clone; where another copy was compared, an unresolved V gene accounts for under half, and the others remain unexplained. D and trimming come from the DNA, and the V and J calls and clone size come from that table. The sample table holds approximately 140,000 clones, of which roughly 92% were seen once. Jointly, the top ten make up around 1.3% of the sample.

Reading the germline V gene (reference sequence) gives CDR1 LNHDA and CDR2 SQIVND. Including the terminal cysteine and phenylalanine, the CDR3 comprises 14 residues. The sequence is cut down to CDR3 DNA, 42 bases in frame from base 1. The junction shows trimming of 8 bases on V and 2 bases on J, plus 13 bases between the germline ends. What the work shows at the level of the full study, not this receptor alone: Only 5 to 7 AZD1222 recipients were SARS-CoV-2 seropositive at baseline, limiting conclusions about previously exposed vaccinees. Spike-specific TCR breadth and depth rose significantly after two AZD1222 doses compared with day 0 and with MenACWY recipients. Because no day 14 peak-response samples were available, repertoires were characterized only after the peak T cell response. Reportedly, close to half of the unique spike-specific TCRs recognized epitopes lying outside the regions that are mutated in the B.1.351 and B.1.1.7 variants. Vaccine-associated CD4 TCRs spanned the whole spike protein, with dominant responses in regions 160-218 and 743-854. The 56-69-year group was small, and its depth increase did not reach significance, likely because of low power. Participants were mostly white British and included more females than males, and it was suggested by the authors that clonal diversity may have been underestimated.

Of note for this clone: Its antigen is unknown. The sample holds no much larger clone one base away, and base qualities are not on file.

The time point label corresponds to: baseline before first vaccination. Vaccinee samples were obtained from the UK trials COV001 and COV002, which included a single-blind randomized controlled phase 2/3 trial of AZD1222 (ChAdOx1 nCoV-19) in healthy adults. For TCRbeta chain sequencing, PBMC samples were collected from trial participants at day 0 and at day 28 after the second dose. This material consisted of peripheral blood, taken on day 0 of AZD1222 vaccination. The receptor comes from an adult in good health. In this chain, TRBV19 is recombined with TRBJ2-1; the D gene remains uncertain. The CDR3 region reads CASSPTAAYNEQFF. The DNA sequence reads TGTGCCAGTTCCCCCACGGCGGCCTACAATGAGCAGTTCTTC.